This T cell receptor beta chain was recovered during a study of blood T cell repertoires in COVID-19. As for the study in general: The samples span acute and convalescent COVID-19 from the United States, Italy and Spain. PBMCs, B-cell-depleted T cells, or T cells were the source of the cDNA or gDNA that made up the material.

Using immunoSEQ multiplex PCR, the repertoire was profiled, and TCRdb retains in-frame clones only, with some absent. In the table there are roughly 100,000 clones, roughly 90% of which are singletons. Looked up from germline, CDR1 is MNHNY and CDR2 is SVGAGI (reference sequence). After removal of 8 bases from V and 3 bases from J, the junction contained 8 bases not matched to a gene. The CDR3 runs 15 residues. Sequenced: peripheral blood. The chain combines TRBV6-6 with TRBJ1-3; 9 positions agree with TRBD1. This receptor was identified in a human donor in a cohort sampled during active COVID-19. CDR3 nucleotides: TGTGCCAGCTCCCCCGGACAGGGGAGTGGAAACACCATATATTTT. Residues: CASSPGQGSGNTIYF.